Given below is one T cell receptor (beta chain) in context. Its antigen is currently unknown. Measured with immunoSEQ multiplex PCR; TCRdb has only the in-frame clones, and not every one. The table records some 71,000 clones, 84% of them present only once. These data are taken from a study of OX40 agonist ivuxolimab in advanced cancers. Study-wide context: The group had a mean age of 60 years, ranged from roughly 20 to 80, and was roughly 80% male. Partial responses were observed in three patients, of whom one had hepatocellular carcinoma and two had cutaneous melanoma. Study findings and constraints: CD8+ T cells averaged more expanded clones than CD4+.

The germline V and J ends were trimmed by 8 bases and 5 bases, with 13 bases remaining between them. Per the germline V gene, CDR1 is MNHNS and CDR2 is SASEGT. The CDR3 length is 13 residues. The TCR comes from an adult with an advanced solid tumor such as melanoma, head and neck, liver or kidney cancer. The sequenced sample was CD4+ or CD8+ T cells sorted from blood, obtained in a trial of the OX40 agonist ivuxolimab. The chain joins TRBV6-1 to TRBJ2-1; D remains ambiguous. CDR3 in DNA: TGTGCCAGCGGCCCAAGGGTTGACAATGAGCAGTTCTTC. Translating it yields CASGPRVDNEQFF.